The 29 T cell receptor beta chains listed next were all sequenced from one sample in a study of CD4+ T cells in melanoma. The method was immunoSEQ multiplex PCR; TCRdb's version includes in-frame clones alone and lacks a portion of them. The sample shows 6,400 or so clones, around 70% of them seen only once. Input material: cells from a culture (not recorded whether cultured in vitro). All receptors come from a human donor with melanoma.

The J gene is TRBJ1-5, the V gene TRBV2; unclear D gene. Trimming stripped 7 bases from V and 0 bases from J, with 7 bases between. The CDR3 sequence is 13 residues long. The V gene's germline CDR1 is SNHLY and CDR2 FYNNEI. CDR3 residues: CASMIDSNQPQHF. In DNA, the CDR3 is TGTGCCAGCATGATAGATAGCAATCAGCCCCAGCATTTT.

This clone has only one observation. This chain uses TRBV24-1 with TRBJ2-6; 12 positions match TRBD1. This CDR3 comprises 17 residues. The ends lost 5 bases at V and 3 bases at J; junction bases unmatched: 4. The germline CDR1 and CDR2 sequences are KGHDR and SFDVKD. CDR3 sequence (DNA): TGTGCCACCAGTGGAGGGACAGGGGGCTTTGGGGCCAACGTCCTGACTTTC. Translated, it gives CATSGGTGGFGANVLTF.

This clone was seen a handful of times. The genes are TRBV9 and TRBJ2-7, with 7 bases that match TRBD2. CDR3 length: 14 residues. The trim removed 6 bases at V and 5 bases at J, leaving 11 bases unmatched. The germline V gene encodes CDR1 SGDLS and CDR2 YYNGEE. CDR3 nucleotides: TGTGCCAGCACCTCGGGAGGCGTTGGGGACGAGCAGTACTTC. Translation: CASTSGGVGDEQYF.

The chain has TRBV27 and TRBJ1-6; no definite D call. The germline V gene encodes CDR1 MNHEY and CDR2 SMNVEV (reference sequence). The CDR3 is 13 residues long. V lost 3 bases and J lost 11, with 11 bases in between. Here the CDR3 DNA reads TGTGCCAGCAGTTTGGCCCAAAGGGCACCCCTCCACTTT. The encoded protein is CASSLAQRAPLHF.

The chain joins TRBV28 to TRBJ1-4; D remains ambiguous. Trimming removed 6 bases at V and 13 bases at J, with 12 bases between. The CDR3 consists of 11 residues. CDR1 and CDR2 from the germline V gene are MDHEN and SYDVKM. The CDR3 reads CASSSTLLLFF. DNA of the CDR3: TGTGCCAGCAGCTCGACTCTGTTACTGTTTTTT.

The genes are TRBV12-3 or TRBV12-4 and TRBJ2-7; D is unclear. The CDR3 runs 12 residues. V gave up 5 bases and J gave up 4 bases, with 9 bases separating them. The CDR3 DNA sequence: TGTGCCAGCAGTACCTTTGGATACGAGCAGTACTTC. It encodes CASSTFGYEQYF.

The rearrangement uses TRBV9 and TRBJ2-1, with 9 bases aligning to TRBD2. Losses at the gene ends were 0 bases for V and 6 bases for J; bases not matched to a gene: 7. The CDR3 is 16 amino acids. Germline CDR1 reads SGDLS; CDR2 reads YYNGEE. This chain's CDR3 is CASSVGRGGGGNEQFF. The CDR3 coding sequence is TGTGCCAGCAGCGTAGGGAGAGGCGGGGGGGGCAATGAGCAGTTCTTC.

By share, this clone counts as medium-sized (0.01 to 0.1%). DNA of the CDR3: TGTGCCAGCAGCTTGGGGGGGGCTCCTCATGGCTACACCTTC. It is translated as CASSLGGAPHGYTF. The genes are TRBV5-6 and TRBJ1-2; a possible D gene is TRBD1 (6 bases). This CDR3 is built from 14 residues. CDR1 is SGHDT and CDR2 is YYEEEE in the germline V gene. V dropped 0 bases and J dropped 6 bases, with 12 bases sitting between them.

The rearrangement links TRBV3-1 (or the pseudogene TRBV3-2) to TRBJ2-1; TRBD2 matches at 16 bases. The germline V gene has CDR1 LGHDT and CDR2 YNNKEL (reference sequence). The ends lost 0 bases at V and 7 bases at J; junction bases unmatched: 3. CDR3 size: 17 residues. The CDR3 reads CASSQDLGLAGGNEQFF. For the CDR3, the DNA is TGTGCCAGCAGCCAAGACTTGGGACTAGCGGGGGGGAATGAGCAGTTCTTC.

The gene calls are TRBV7-9 and TRBJ2-2; TRBD2 agrees at 8 bases. Germline V lookup: CDR1 SEHNR, CDR2 FQNEAQ (reference sequence). The CDR3 sequence is 16 residues long. V gave up 8 bases and J gave up 4 bases; unmatched junction bases: 12. Here the CDR3 DNA reads TGTGCCAGCCTACCCCCCGGGGGGGAATCCACCGGGGAGCTGTTTTTT. It yields the protein CASLPPGGESTGELFF. Full variable domain (rest looked up from reference TRBV7-9 and TRBJ2-2): DTGVSQNPRHKITKRGQNVTFRCDPISEHNRLYWYRQTLGQGPEFLTYFQNEAQLEKSRLLSDRFSAERPKGSFSTLEIQRTEQGDSAMYLCASLPPGGESTGELFFGEGSRLTVL.

CDR3: CASTAGSSYNEQFF. Here the CDR3 DNA reads TGTGCCAGCACCGCCGGGAGCTCCTACAATGAGCAGTTCTTC. The chain uses TRBV27 and TRBJ2-1, with a possible D match to TRBD2 (6 bases). The V end was cut by 7 bases, the J end by 0 bases, with 10 bases between. This CDR3 is built from 14 residues. Germline-derived CDR1 and CDR2 are MNHEY and SMNVEV (reference sequence).

This clone was seen a few times. The genes are TRBV4-1 and TRBJ1-2, with D perhaps matching TRBD1 (6 bases). The CDR3 spans 14 residues. With 4 bases removed from V and 5 bases from J, the gap between germline ends came to 14 bases. Germline assignment: CDR1 MGHRA and CDR2 YSYEKL. CDR3 coding DNA: TGCGCCAGCAGCCTTCGGACAGAAGGGTATGGCTACACCTTC. Encoded protein: CASSLRTEGYGYTF.

This rearrangement joins TRBV28 to TRBJ1-2, with a possible D match to TRBD1 (5 bases). The germline V and J ends were trimmed by 6 bases and 5 bases, with 13 bases remaining between them. The CDR3 runs 13 residues. Germline V lookup: CDR1 MDHEN, CDR2 SYDVKM. CDR3 region: CASRAGMEYGYTF. As DNA, the CDR3 is TGTGCCAGCAGGGCAGGGATGGAGTATGGCTACACCTTC.

This clone has a handful of counts. The chain joins TRBV3-1 (or the pseudogene TRBV3-2) to TRBJ1-4, with D maybe TRBD1 (6 bases). This CDR3 is built from 14 residues. In germline, CDR1 is LGHDT, CDR2 YNNKEL (reference sequence). The V and J ends lost 4 bases and 4 bases respectively, with 10 bases between them. The CDR3 loop reads CASSPDSGNEKLFF. The CDR3 coding sequence is TGTGCCAGCAGCCCGGACAGCGGTAATGAAAAACTGTTTTTT.

This rearrangement joins TRBV5-6 to TRBJ1-2; D unclear. The CDR3 length is 14 residues. Per the germline V gene, CDR1 is SGHDT and CDR2 is YYEEEE. V was pared by 4 bases and J by 0 bases, with 10 bases between. Here the CDR3 DNA reads TGTGCCAGCAGCATACTGGATTCTAACTATGGCTACACCTTC. Translating it yields CASSILDSNYGYTF.

J is TRBJ1-4 and V is TRBV7-9; the D gene is possibly TRBD1 (6 bases). CDR3 length equals 14 residues. The V gene's germline CDR1 is SEHNR and CDR2 FQNEAQ (reference sequence). V was trimmed by 1 base and J by 8 bases, leaving 11 bases between them. As DNA, the CDR3 is TGTGCCAGCAGCTTAGGAACAGGGTACGAAAAACTGTTTTTT. It yields the protein CASSLGTGYEKLFF. The full variable domain, completed using reference TRBV7-9 and TRBJ1-4, is DTGVSQNPRHKITKRGQNVTFRCDPISEHNRLYWYRQTLGQGPEFLTYFQNEAQLEKSRLLSDRFSAERPKGSFSTLEIQRTEQGDSAMYLCASSLGTGYEKLFFGSGTQLSVL.

The rearrangement joins TRBV20-1 to TRBJ1-2; perhaps TRBD1 as D (6 bases). Germline CDR1 DFQATT, CDR2 SNEGSKA (reference sequence). Trimming took 3 bases from V and 4 from J, leaving 12 bases between them. This CDR3 region has 13 residues. CDR3 in DNA: TGCAGTGCTAGTAGGCTCAGGGGCTATGGCTACACCTTC. Its protein product is CSASRLRGYGYTF.

Only a few counts were recorded for this clone. This rearrangement joins TRBV29-1 to TRBJ1-1; D gene ambiguous. Germline V gives CDR1 SQVTM, CDR2 ANQGSEA. Between the trimmed V and J ends, which lost 6 bases and 2 bases, there was a span of 25 bases. This CDR3 region has 17 residues. This CDR3 reads CSVSKSSGVNFNTEAFF. The DNA of the CDR3 is TGCAGCGTATCTAAGAGTTCCGGGGTCAATTTTAACACTGAAGCTTTCTTT.

This chain connects TRBV9 to TRBJ1-3, with D possibly TRBD1 on 6 matching bases. The CDR3 is 16 amino acids. Trimming took 0 bases from V and 2 from J, leaving 12 bases between them. Germline V gives CDR1 SGDLS, CDR2 YYNGEE. CDR3 sequence (DNA): TGTGCCAGCAGCGTAGGTGGGGGCGAAGCTGGAAACACCATATATTTT. It codes for CASSVGGGEAGNTIYF.

This rearrangement joins TRBV12-3 or TRBV12-4 to TRBJ2-5, with 7 bases fitting TRBD2. The CDR3 spans 13 residues. Trimming removed 3 bases from V and 5 bases from J; junction bases left unmatched: 3. CDR3 sequence reads: CASSFAAGETQYF. The CDR3 region has the DNA TGTGCCAGCAGTTTCGCAGCGGGGGAGACCCAGTACTTC.

The chain is built from TRBV11-3 and TRBJ1-4; no definite D call. Germline V CDR1 and CDR2: SGHNT, YENEEA. The CDR3 spans 14 residues. V dropped 5 bases and J dropped 2 bases, with 9 bases sitting between them. CDR3 sequence: CASSQDTTNEKLFF. The CDR3 DNA is TGTGCCAGCAGCCAAGACACGACTAATGAAAAACTGTTTTTT.

This clone was picked up a small number of times. The rearrangement uses TRBV10-2 and TRBJ2-2; possible D gene TRBD1, 5 bases. In germline, CDR1 is WSHSY, CDR2 SAAADI. V was pared by 4 bases and J by 3 bases, with 9 bases between. The CDR3 sequence is 14 residues long. CDR3: CASSAQQDTGELFF. The CDR3 nucleotides read TGCGCCAGCAGTGCTCAACAGGACACCGGGGAGCTGTTTTTT.

V usage is TRBV11-2 and J usage is TRBJ2-1; 8 bases align to TRBD1. V lost 1 base to trimming and J lost 3 bases; unmatched junction nucleotides: 5. This CDR3 spans 16 amino acids. Germline assignment: CDR1 SGHAT and CDR2 FQNNGV. DNA of the CDR3: TGTGCCAGCAGCTTAGCCGCAGGGGGCTTCTACAATGAGCAGTTCTTC. As protein: CASSLAAGGFYNEQFF.

The chain carries TRBV5-1 and TRBJ1-6; no clear D gene. The CDR3 sequence is 14 residues long. Germline values: CDR1 SGHRS, CDR2 YFSETQ. Trimming pared 6 bases from V and 10 bases from J, leaving 17 bases between. CDR3 nucleotide sequence: TGCGCCAGCATGAGGGCCCCCGGTGGGTCACCCCTCCACTTT. This translates into CASMRAPGGSPLHF.

The V call is TRBV4-2, the J call TRBJ2-7; D might be TRBD1 or TRBD2, each matching 5 bases. The CDR3 is 15 residues long. Per germline, CDR1 LGHNA and CDR2 YNFKEQ. Between the trimmed V and J ends, which lost 1 base and 0 bases, there was a span of 10 bases. CDR3: CASSQGPGSSYEQYF. The CDR3 nucleotides are TGTGCCAGCAGCCAAGGACCAGGGAGCTCCTACGAGCAGTACTTC.

The chain recombines TRBV5-4 with TRBJ2-5; no clear D. V lost 0 bases and J lost 6, with 12 bases in between. In germline, CDR1 is SGHNT, CDR2 YYREEE (reference sequence). The CDR3 is 14 amino acids. CDR3 bases: TGTGCCAGCAGCTTGGGCCCCCCCACGAAGACCCAGTACTTC. This gives the protein CASSLGPPTKTQYF.

The chain employs TRBV4-1 and TRBJ1-6; perhaps TRBD1 as D (5 bases). This CDR3 has 14 amino acids. The ends were cut back, 4 bases at V and 7 bases at J, with 11 bases in the middle. Germline-derived CDR1 and CDR2 are MGHRA and YSYEKL. CDR3 DNA sequence: TGCGCCAGCAGCCCGGACACCGTCAATTCACCCCTCCACTTT. The encoded protein is CASSPDTVNSPLHF.

This chain uses TRBV5-1 with TRBJ2-5, with 9 bases matching TRBD2. The germline V gene encodes CDR1 SGHRS and CDR2 YFSETQ. This CDR3 is built from 15 residues. V lost 2 bases to trimming and J lost 1 base; unmatched junction nucleotides: 3. Here the CDR3 reads CASSLSGGSQETQYF. Written as DNA, the CDR3 is TGCGCCAGCAGCTTAAGCGGGGGGTCCCAAGAGACCCAGTACTTC.

This clone was observed a few times. CDR3 sequence (DNA): TGTGCCAGCAGCTACACAGGGGCCGGGGAGCTGTTTTTT. Its protein product is CASSYTGAGELFF. V is TRBV3-1 (or the pseudogene TRBV3-2) and J is TRBJ2-2; 7 bases agree with TRBD1. There are 13 residues in the CDR3. The germline CDR1 and CDR2 sequences are LGHDT and YNNKEL (reference sequence). V lost 5 bases and J lost 6; bases outside the gene matches: 3.